The 21 T cell receptor beta chains below come from one sample, sequenced in a study of CD8 T cells in ankylosing spondylitis (dated by TCRdb to the late 2010s). To prepare the library, 5' RACE was applied. The sequencer listed for this sample is Illumina HiSeq 2500. TCRdb redid the processing of the public reads, applying fastp at Q25 and MiXCR, and retained in-frame beta chains. CDR3 protein sequences are deduplicated, and each keeps its most common genes and DNA. This sample lists 350,000 to 450,000 distinct CDR3 sequences; 20% to 25% were detected once. The ten largest clonotypes hold 13% of the sample. The sequencing sample was made of blood, either unsorted or a sorted T cell fraction (not recorded which). The receptors here all came from a male donor with ankylosing spondylitis or in good health (not recorded which).

A single count supports this clonotype. V gene TRBV6-2 or TRBV6-3 combines with J gene TRBJ2-1, with a tentative D call TRBD1 (5 bases). In germline, CDR1 is MNHEY, CDR2 SVGEGT. V was shortened by 3 bases and J by 0 bases, with 12 bases between the two germline ends. The CDR3 runs 16 residues. CDR3 in DNA: TGTGCCAGCAGTTATGACAGCTCAAGCTCCTACAATGAGCAGTTCTTC. This encodes CASSYDSSSSYNEQFF.

This chain uses TRBV27 with TRBJ2-7; TRBD1 is a possible D gene (7 bases). The V and J ends lost 3 bases and 7 bases respectively, with 19 bases between them. The germline V gene encodes CDR1 MNHEY and CDR2 SMNVEV (reference sequence). CDR3 length: 15 amino acids. CDR3 in amino acids: CASSFDAGQLSEQYF. The CDR3 DNA sequence: TGTGCCAGCAGTTTTGATGCGGGACAGCTATCTGAGCAGTACTTC.

This clonotype has just a few counts. J is TRBJ2-3 and V is TRBV24-1; D is undetermined. The CDR3 length is 13 residues. Between the trimmed V and J ends, which lost 0 bases and 4 bases, there was a span of 4 bases. Per germline, CDR1 KGHDR and CDR2 SFDVKD. The CDR3 DNA follows: TGTGCCACCAGTGATTTGGGCCCAGATACGCAGTATTTT. Translation: CATSDLGPDTQYF.

Comment on this clonotype: A junction end diverges from the germline sequence, so it may reflect a read error. This chain connects TRBV29-1 to TRBJ2-2; either TRBD1 or TRBD2 may supply D (5 bases each). Germline assignment: CDR1 SQVTM and CDR2 ANQGSEA. This CDR3 spans 12 amino acids. The CDR3 here is CSVQVDTGELFF. The CDR3 bases are TGCAGCGTTCAGGTGGACACCGGGGAGCTCTTTTTT.

This clonotype has more than one count but fewer than ten. This chain uses TRBV4-1 with TRBJ2-5, with D possibly being TRBD1 (6 bases). Germline-derived CDR1 and CDR2 are MGHRA and YSYEKL. The CDR3 is made up of 15 amino acids. Trimming took 1 base from V and 5 from J, leaving 14 bases between them. CDR3 sequence (DNA): TGCGCCAGCAGCCAAGTCTTGGGGGCCCTTGAGACCCAGTACTTC. Translation gives CASSQVLGALETQYF.

This clonotype appeared a few times. Here the CDR3 reads CASSVAGNQETQYF. The CDR3 nucleotides are TGTGCCAGCAGCGTGGCGGGTAACCAAGAGACCCAGTACTTC. The chain carries TRBV3-1 and TRBJ2-5, with D possibly matching TRBD2 (5 bases). With 5 bases removed from V and 0 bases from J, the gap between germline ends came to 10 bases. Germline CDR1 and CDR2: LGHDT and YNNKEL (reference sequence). The CDR3 has 14 amino acids.

The CDR3 bases are TGCGCCAGCAGCTCGACCGACAGGTTTGGCTACACCTTC. Translated: CASSSTDRFGYTF. The V gene is TRBV5-1, the J gene TRBJ1-2; tentative D call: TRBD1 (6 bases). The CDR3 sequence is 13 residues long. Deletions cut 3 bases from V and 7 bases from J, with 13 bases between. The germline V gene encodes CDR1 SGHRS and CDR2 YFSETQ.

The sample holds a few counts of this clonotype. The chain carries TRBV24-1 and TRBJ2-5; D ambiguous. This CDR3 spans 11 amino acids. Trimming took 4 bases from V and 5 from J, leaving 4 bases between them. The V gene's germline CDR1 is KGHDR and CDR2 SFDVKD. Written as DNA, the CDR3 is TGTGCCACCAGTGACGGGGAGACCCAGTACTTC. Protein product: CATSDGETQYF.

The J gene is TRBJ2-5, the V gene TRBV25-1, with D possibly being TRBD2 (6 bases). This CDR3 spans 17 amino acids. Per germline, CDR1 MGHDK and CDR2 SYGVNS. V was cut by 0 bases and J by 5 bases, with 19 bases left in between. The CDR3 loop reads CASSEYNLQEGLETQYF. DNA of the CDR3: TGTGCCAGCAGTGAATATAATCTGCAGGAGGGGTTGGAGACCCAGTACTTC.

The table lists this clonotype with a few counts. The chain carries TRBV11-2 and TRBJ2-7; a possible D gene is TRBD1 (6 bases). The CDR3 is made up of 11 amino acids. The V end lost 0 bases, the J end lost 9 bases, and 6 bases lay between the germline ends. Germline V gene data show CDR1 as SGHAT and CDR2 as FQNNGV. The CDR3 coding sequence is TGTGCCAGCAGCTTAGAACAGGGGCAGTACTTC. Encoded protein: CASSLEQGQYF.

This clonotype was detected only a few times. CDR3 region: CASDWSGRTDTQYF. The CDR3 coding sequence is TGTGCCAGCGATTGGTCAGGCCGCACAGATACGCAGTATTTT. J is TRBJ2-3 and V is TRBV7-9; D is ambiguous. Between the trimmed V and J ends, which lost 8 bases and 1 base, there was a span of 13 bases. The CDR3 loop spans 14 amino acids. Germline values: CDR1 SEHNR, CDR2 FQNEAQ (reference sequence).

This clonotype was observed at least ten times. This sequence joins TRBV12-3 or TRBV12-4 and TRBJ2-5; perhaps TRBD1 as D (5 bases). CDR3 length: 11 residues. V was clipped by 7 bases and J by 4 bases, with 7 bases between them. As DNA, the CDR3 is TGTGCCAGCAAGGGGATAGAGACCCAGTACTTC. Encoded protein: CASKGIETQYF.

This clonotype is a singleton in its sample. The gene calls are TRBV12-3 or TRBV12-4 and TRBJ2-2, with D unresolved. The CDR3 is 15 residues long. V lost 4 bases and J lost 4, with 13 bases in between. CDR3 loop: CASSWGRVGTGELFF. CDR3 bases: TGTGCCAGCAGTTGGGGAAGGGTGGGCACCGGGGAGCTGTTTTTT.

Only a few counts were recorded for this clonotype. The chain combines TRBV10-3 with TRBJ1-5; the D is unclear. In germline, CDR1 is ENHRY, CDR2 SYGVKD. The germline V and J ends were trimmed by 2 bases and 5 bases, with 13 bases remaining between them. This CDR3 is built from 15 residues. The chain's CDR3 is CAISEETVLDQPQHF. The CDR3 DNA is TGTGCCATCAGTGAGGAGACGGTATTGGATCAGCCCCAGCATTTT.

J is TRBJ1-4 and V is TRBV6-5; possible D gene TRBD1, 5 bases. In germline, CDR1 is MNHEY, CDR2 SVGAGI. V dropped 2 bases and J dropped 5 bases, with 12 bases sitting between them. The CDR3 length is 15 residues. CDR3: CASSYGGEDNEKLFF. Here the CDR3 DNA reads TGTGCCAGCAGTTACGGAGGGGAGGACAATGAAAAACTGTTTTTT.

The chain links TRBV12-3 or TRBV12-4 to TRBJ1-3; weak D call: TRBD1 (5 bases). The CDR3 is 16 residues long. Trimming shortened V by 3 bases and J by 0 bases, and 12 bases separated the two germline ends. CDR3 amino acids: CASSFNRINSGNTIYF. The CDR3 nucleotides are TGTGCCAGCAGTTTCAACAGGATAAACTCTGGAAACACCATATATTTT.

V and J are TRBV4-1 and TRBJ1-2; D uncertain. Trimming pared 3 bases from V and 0 bases from J, leaving 11 bases between. The CDR3 is 15 amino acids. Germline V lookup: CDR1 MGHRA, CDR2 YSYEKL. This CDR3 is CASSQKWGSNYGYTF. CDR3 DNA sequence: TGCGCCAGCAGCCAGAAATGGGGATCTAACTATGGCTACACCTTC.

The chain combines TRBV20-1 with TRBJ2-1; D is perhaps TRBD1 (6 bases). The germline V gene has CDR1 DFQATT and CDR2 SNEGSKA (reference sequence). The V gene lost 1 base and the J gene lost 0 bases, with 13 bases spanning the gap. The CDR3 extends over 16 amino acids. CDR3 region: CSARVLGGSSYNEQFF. CDR3 nucleotides: TGCAGTGCTAGAGTCCTAGGGGGAAGCTCCTACAATGAGCAGTTCTTC.

In this sample, this clonotype turned up a few times. The gene calls are TRBV11-2 and TRBJ2-5, with 9 bases that match TRBD1. The V gene end was trimmed by 2 bases and the J gene end by 3 bases; junction bases not matched to a gene: 7. The CDR3 spans 16 residues. CDR1 is SGHAT, CDR2 FQNNGV, per germline. The CDR3 coding sequence is TGTGCCAGCAGCTTAAAGCGGGACAGGGCTAAAGAGACCCAGTACTTC. It encodes CASSLKRDRAKETQYF.

V is TRBV7-9 and J is TRBJ2-1; TRBD2 is a possible D gene (6 bases). Germline CDR1 and CDR2: SEHNR and FQNEAQ (reference sequence). Trimming removed 5 bases at V and 3 bases at J, with 14 bases between. This CDR3 has 15 residues. CDR3 sequence: CASSGREELYNEQFF. In nucleotides, the CDR3 is TGTGCCAGCAGCGGAAGGGAGGAACTCTACAATGAGCAGTTCTTC.

The J gene is TRBJ2-7, the V gene TRBV27, with 9 positions matching TRBD1. This CDR3 comprises 16 residues. The germline V gene encodes CDR1 MNHEY and CDR2 SMNVEV (reference sequence). After removal of 2 bases from V and 3 bases from J, the junction contained 8 bases not matched to a gene. CDR3 sequence reads: CASSLRTGGGFYEQYF. CDR3 coding DNA: TGTGCCAGCAGTTTACGCACAGGGGGCGGCTTCTACGAGCAGTACTTC.